This T cell receptor (beta chain) is drawn from a study of vaccination and CD4 T cells after COVID-19. With the Oncomine TCR Beta short-read assay, DNA from cultured CD4+ T cells was sequenced. TCRdb redid the calling of the PCR reads with MiXCR, one entry per CDR3 protein. Of about 20,000 distinct CDR3 sequences detected, around 50% appear once; the ten largest clones hold about 5%. The treatment was: roughly 10-day PBMC culture with coronavirus spike peptide pools or control peptides (ViraFEST assay). In regard to this clonotype: What it binds is not known.

Trimming stripped 8 bases from V and 1 base from J, with 9 bases between. The CDR3 spans 13 residues. CDR1 SGHTA and CDR2 FQGTGA come from the germline V gene. The receptor comes from a human donor who had recovered from COVID-19. The sequencing sample was made of CD4+ T cells from blood, cultured in vitro. The chain is built from TRBV7-3 and TRBJ1-3; possible D gene TRBD1, 5 bases. This CDR3 is CASGRGSGNTIYF. The CDR3, as DNA: TGTGCCAGCGGGCGGGGGTCTGGAAACACCATATATTTT.